Listed here are 10 T cell receptor beta chains from one sample, sequenced in a study of beta chain features in type 1 diabetes. Whole-study results and caveats: Significant though moderate, a shortening of TCRB CDR3s appeared in all four CD4+ subsets of Type 1 diabetes patients.

Antigens for these TCRs are unknown. The isolated RNA, all of it, was reverse transcribed, so expressed TCRB transcripts were what got sequenced. This table comes from immunoSEQ multiplex PCR, and its TCRdb copy is limited to in-frame clones, with some not included. Of approximately 250,000 clones in the sample, roughly 17% were seen once. The sequencing input was naive CD4+ T cells from blood. Receptors were obtained from a man aged 25-45 years with type 1 diabetes.

This chain links TRBV29-1 with TRBJ2-3; D ambiguous. Trimming stripped 3 bases from V and 0 bases from J, with 13 bases between. This CDR3 contains 15 residues. Looked up from germline, CDR1 is SQVTM and CDR2 is ANQGSEA. CDR3 sequence reads: CSVESLAGSTDTQYF. For the CDR3, the DNA is TGCAGCGTTGAGTCCTTAGCAGGTAGCACAGATACGCAGTATTTT.

This clone was picked up a small number of times. The chain employs TRBV5-1 and TRBJ2-3; the match to TRBD2 covers 7 bases. CDR1 is SGHRS, CDR2 YFSETQ, per germline. J was trimmed by 5 bases and V by 1 base; bases with no gene match: 4. The length of the CDR3 is 14 residues. The CDR3 DNA reads TGCGCCAGCAGCTTGAGGCGGGAGTTAGATACGCAGTATTTT. Translated, it gives CASSLRRELDTQYF. The full variable domain, in which reference TRBV5-1 and TRBJ2-3 provide the parts outside the CDR3, is KAGVTQTPRYLIKTRGQQVTLSCSPISGHRSVSWYQQTPGQGLQFLFEYFSETQRNKGNFPGRFSGRQFSNSRSEMNVSTLELGDSALYLCASSLRRELDTQYFGPGTRLTVL.

This clone was observed a few times. The chain uses TRBV18 and TRBJ2-5; D uncertain. This CDR3 is 14 amino acids long. Germline values: CDR1 KGHSH, CDR2 LQKENI. V dropped 2 bases and J dropped 0 bases, with 7 bases sitting between them. The CDR3 bases are TGTGCCAGCTCACCAATAACAGACCAAGAGACCCAGTACTTC. Its protein is CASSPITDQETQYF.

The chain carries TRBV5-1 and TRBJ2-7, with 7 bases aligning to TRBD1. V gave up 2 bases and J gave up 4 bases; unmatched junction bases: 9. CDR1 SGHRS and CDR2 YFSETQ come from the germline V gene. The CDR3 extends over 15 amino acids. The CDR3 bases are TGCGCCAGCAGCTTCGGACAGGTGCGGTTGTACGAGCAGTACTTC. It translates to CASSFGQVRLYEQYF.

The CDR3 protein is CASSLVGGYGYTF. In DNA form, the CDR3 reads TGTGCCAGCAGTTTAGTTGGGGGCTATGGCTACACCTTC. The chain links TRBV28 to TRBJ1-2; possible D gene TRBD1, 5 bases. This CDR3 contains 13 residues. Trimming removed 2 bases from V and 4 bases from J, with 8 bases in between. Germline assignment: CDR1 MDHEN and CDR2 SYDVKM.

The chain has TRBV5-6 and TRBJ2-5; tentative D call: TRBD1 (6 bases). The CDR3 is made up of 13 amino acids. Trimming pared 4 bases from V and 4 bases from J, leaving 11 bases between. Germline CDR1 reads SGHDT; CDR2 reads YYEEEE. The CDR3 coding sequence is TGTGCCAGCAGCCGGCCAGGGGTAGAGACCCAGTACTTC. This gives the protein CASSRPGVETQYF. Full variable domain (missing parts from reference TRBV5-6 and TRBJ2-5): DAGVTQSPTHLIKTRGQQVTLRCSPKSGHDTVSWYQQALGQGPQFIFQYYEEEERQRGNFPDRFSGHQFPNYSSELNVNALLLGDSALYLCASSRPGVETQYFGPGTRLLVL.

Only a few counts were recorded for this clone. The chain combines TRBV5-1 with TRBJ2-1, with 9 bases lining up with TRBD2. The CDR3 has 15 amino acids. Germline assignment: CDR1 SGHRS and CDR2 YFSETQ. The junction had 5 bases not matched to a gene; V was cut back by 0 bases and J by 7 bases. CDR3 sequence (DNA): TGCGCCAGCAGCTTGGTTAGCGGGAGTCTTAATGAGCAGTTCTTC. Amino acids: CASSLVSGSLNEQFF.

J is TRBJ2-1 and V is TRBV4-1; 7 positions match TRBD2. Germline loops: CDR1 MGHRA, CDR2 YSYEKL. There are 14 residues in the CDR3. Trimming removed 0 bases from V and 9 bases from J; junction bases left unmatched: 5. The CDR3 spells CASSQDPERGEQFF. The DNA for the CDR3 is TGCGCCAGCAGCCAAGACCCAGAGCGGGGTGAGCAGTTCTTC.

This clone was counted a few times. The chain carries TRBV7-2 and TRBJ2-1, with D unresolved. CDR1 and CDR2 from the germline V gene are SGHTA and FQGNSA. The CDR3 is 12 residues long. Deletions cut 2 bases from V and 4 bases from J, with 3 bases between. The DNA of the CDR3 is TGTGCCAGCAGCTTAAGTTACAATGAGCAGTTCTTC. Protein product: CASSLSYNEQFF.

The V and J genes are TRBV9 and TRBJ2-5; D tentatively fits TRBD1 or TRBD2 (5 bases each). The CDR3 is 14 residues long. V lost 4 bases and J lost 4, with 14 bases in between. Germline V lookup: CDR1 SGDLS, CDR2 YYNGEE. The CDR3 loop reads CASSPAGRGETQYF. The DNA of the CDR3 is TGTGCCAGCAGCCCGGCAGGGAGAGGAGAGACCCAGTACTTC. Complete variable domain (other parts from reference TRBV9 and TRBJ2-5): DSGVTQTPKHLITATGQRVTLRCSPRSGDLSVYWYQQSLDQGLQFLIQYYNGEERAKGNILERFSAQQFPDLHSELNLSSLELGDSALYFCASSPAGRGETQYFGPGTRLLVL.